This T cell receptor beta chain was captured in a study of blood T cells in healthy people across ages. Germline CDR1 MNHEY, CDR2 SMNVEV (reference sequence). V lost 0 bases and J 4 bases, leaving 13 bases between the germline ends. This CDR3 contains 16 residues. Sample-barcoded 5' priming and a J-beta primer mix drove a second PCR of 7 to 11 cycles. All cDNA molecules were each tagged by a template-switch adaptor with 12 random nucleotides. TCRdb re-derived calls from the 5' RACE reads in MiXCR, one entry per CDR3 protein. The repertoire consists of about 1.8 million distinct CDR3 sequences, with around half occurring once and the leading ten covering over 2%. Findings and limits, study-wide: Diversity was higher, and naive CD4+ cells more numerous, in long-lived donors than in aged donors.

The study recruited healthy Caucasian donors from Russia who were aged roughly 6 to 95. A single count supports this clonotype. Its antigen is as yet unknown. The chain joins TRBV27 to TRBJ2-1, with D perhaps matching TRBD2 (5 bases). This sequence was found in a woman between 40 and 55 years old in good health. Source material: blood. The CDR3 nucleotides are TGTGCCAGCAGTTTATCGCCAACTGGACTGTACAATGAGCAGTTCTTC. Its translation is CASSLSPTGLYNEQFF.